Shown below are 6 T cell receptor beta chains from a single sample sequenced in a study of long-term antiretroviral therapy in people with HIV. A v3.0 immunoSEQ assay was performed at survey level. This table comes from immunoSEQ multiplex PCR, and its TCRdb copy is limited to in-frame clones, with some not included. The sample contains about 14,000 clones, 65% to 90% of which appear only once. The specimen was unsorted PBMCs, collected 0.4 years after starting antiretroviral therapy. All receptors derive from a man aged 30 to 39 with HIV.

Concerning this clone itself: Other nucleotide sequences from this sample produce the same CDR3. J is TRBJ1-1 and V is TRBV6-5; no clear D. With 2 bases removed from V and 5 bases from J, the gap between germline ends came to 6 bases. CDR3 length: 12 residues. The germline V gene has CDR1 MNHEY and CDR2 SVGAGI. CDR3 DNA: TGTGCCAGCAGTTACGGAGGGACTGAAGCTTTCTTT. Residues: CASSYGGTEAFF.

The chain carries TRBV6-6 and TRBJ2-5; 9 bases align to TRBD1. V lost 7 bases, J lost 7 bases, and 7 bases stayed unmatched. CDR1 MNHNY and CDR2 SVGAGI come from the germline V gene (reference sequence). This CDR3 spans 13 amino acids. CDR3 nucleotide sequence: TGTGCCAGCATCGAAGGGGGACAGGGGACCCAGTACTTC. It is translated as CASIEGGQGTQYF.

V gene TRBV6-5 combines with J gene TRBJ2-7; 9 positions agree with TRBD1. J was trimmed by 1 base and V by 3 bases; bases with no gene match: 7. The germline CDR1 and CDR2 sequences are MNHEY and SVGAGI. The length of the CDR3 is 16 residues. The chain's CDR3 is CASSYRQGVGSYEQYF. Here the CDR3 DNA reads TGTGCCAGCAGTTATAGACAGGGGGTAGGATCCTACGAGCAGTACTTC.

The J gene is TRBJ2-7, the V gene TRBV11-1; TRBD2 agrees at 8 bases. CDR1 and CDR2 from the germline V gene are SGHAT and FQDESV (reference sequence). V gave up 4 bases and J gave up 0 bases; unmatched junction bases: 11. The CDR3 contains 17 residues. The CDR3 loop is CASSSYRGGRASYEQYF. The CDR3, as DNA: TGTGCCAGCAGCTCCTATCGGGGGGGACGAGCCTCCTACGAGCAGTACTTC.

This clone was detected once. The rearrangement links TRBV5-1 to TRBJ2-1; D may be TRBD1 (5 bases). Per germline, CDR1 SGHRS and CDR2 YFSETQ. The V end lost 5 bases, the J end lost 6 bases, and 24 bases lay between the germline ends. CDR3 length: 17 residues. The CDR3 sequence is CASSRGIQVAFGNEQFF. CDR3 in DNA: TGCGCCAGCAGTAGGGGTATCCAGGTCGCATTCGGCAATGAGCAGTTCTTC.

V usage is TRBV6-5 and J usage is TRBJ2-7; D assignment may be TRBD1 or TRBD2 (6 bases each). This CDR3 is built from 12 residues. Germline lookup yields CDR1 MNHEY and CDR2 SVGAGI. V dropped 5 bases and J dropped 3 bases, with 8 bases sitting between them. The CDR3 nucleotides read TGTGCCAGCAGTAAGGGGGGCTACGAGCAGTACTTC. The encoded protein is CASSKGGYEQYF.